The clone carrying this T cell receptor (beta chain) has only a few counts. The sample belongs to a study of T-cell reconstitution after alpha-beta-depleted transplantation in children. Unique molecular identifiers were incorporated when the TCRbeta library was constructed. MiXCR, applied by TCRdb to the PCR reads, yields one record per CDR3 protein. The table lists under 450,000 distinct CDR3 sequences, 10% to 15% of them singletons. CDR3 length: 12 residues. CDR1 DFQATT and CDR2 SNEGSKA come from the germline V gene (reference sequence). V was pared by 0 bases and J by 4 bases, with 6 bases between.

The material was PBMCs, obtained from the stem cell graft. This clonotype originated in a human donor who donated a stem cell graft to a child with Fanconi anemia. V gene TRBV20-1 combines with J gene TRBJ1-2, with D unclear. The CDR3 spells CSAREPVYGYTF. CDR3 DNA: TGCAGTGCTAGAGAACCCGTCTATGGCTACACCTTC.